The next 16 T cell receptor beta chains were all read from a single sample in a study of T-cell reconstitution after alpha-beta-depleted transplantation in children. Unique molecular identifiers were used in preparing the TCRbeta library. TCRdb called the PCR reads again in MiXCR, with one record for every CDR3 protein. Here the sample spans 500,000 to 600,000 distinct CDR3 sequences, around a third being singletons. Here the sequenced sample was PBMCs from the stem cell graft donor, taken from the stem cell graft. The receptors shown here come from a human donor who donated a stem cell graft to a child with aplastic anemia.

The chain couples TRBV15 to TRBJ1-5; D remains unclear. V lost 0 bases, J lost 1 base, and 4 bases lay in between. The CDR3 length is 14 residues. Germline values: CDR1 LNHNV, CDR2 YYDKDF (reference sequence). CDR3 in amino acids: CATSREDSNQPQHF. CDR3 sequence (DNA): TGTGCCACCAGCAGAGAGGACAGCAATCAGCCCCAGCATTTT.

The CDR3: CASGREGYEQYF. The CDR3 DNA is TGTGCCAGCGGGCGGGAGGGTTACGAGCAGTACTTC. The genes are TRBV2 and TRBJ2-7; 9 bases agree with TRBD2. This CDR3 has 12 amino acids. Germline V lookup: CDR1 SNHLY, CDR2 FYNNEI. Trimming at V came to 8 bases and at J to 4 bases, leaving 3 bases not matched to a gene.

This sequence joins TRBV29-1 and TRBJ2-7; D perhaps matches TRBD1 (5 bases). V dropped 7 bases and J dropped 4 bases, with 17 bases sitting between them. Germline V gene data show CDR1 as SQVTM and CDR2 as ANQGSEA. This CDR3 is built from 13 residues. For the CDR3, the DNA is TGCAGCGCGACATTCGGACAACGATACGAGCAGTACTTC. It translates to CSATFGQRYEQYF.

This clonotype was seen a handful of times. J is TRBJ1-1 and V is TRBV6-2 or TRBV6-3; possibly TRBD1 for D (6 bases). There are 13 residues in the CDR3. In germline, CDR1 is MNHEY, CDR2 SVGEGT. V was pared by 4 bases and J by 5 bases, with 11 bases between. In DNA, the CDR3 is TGTGCCAGCAGTTTTTACAGGGATACTGAAGCTTTCTTT. Protein sequence: CASSFYRDTEAFF.

The sample holds a few counts of this clonotype. The V call is TRBV20-1, the J call TRBJ1-5; 7 bases are shared with TRBD1. Germline CDR1 DFQATT, CDR2 SNEGSKA (reference sequence). The CDR3 sequence is 15 residues long. V was clipped by 1 base and J by 3 bases; unmatched bases: 6. For the CDR3, the DNA is TGCAGTGCTAGAGGGAGACAGGGACACAATCAGCCCCAGCATTTT. Protein sequence: CSARGRQGHNQPQHF.

This sequence joins TRBV5-1 and TRBJ1-1; 7 positions agree with TRBD1. The junction had 3 bases not matched to a gene; V was cut back by 2 bases and J by 5 bases. CDR1 and CDR2 (germline): SGHRS, YFSETQ. The CDR3 sequence is 13 residues long. Here the CDR3 reads CASSFDRETEAFF. As DNA, the CDR3 is TGCGCCAGCAGCTTTGACAGGGAGACTGAAGCTTTCTTT.

This clonotype was counted only a few times. This chain joins TRBV30 and TRBJ2-7, with unresolved D. Trimming shortened V by 2 bases and J by 1 base, and 6 bases separated the two germline ends. The CDR3 contains 12 residues. Per germline, CDR1 GTSNPN and CDR2 SVGIG (reference sequence). Here the CDR3 DNA reads TGTGCCTGGAGTTTAGGGTCCTACGAGCAGTACTTC. Translation: CAWSLGSYEQYF.

The rearrangement uses TRBV12-3 or TRBV12-4 and TRBJ1-3; D uncertain. The V end lost 8 bases, the J end lost 0 bases, and 11 bases lay between the germline ends. The CDR3 is 14 residues long. The CDR3 DNA is TGTGCCAGCGAAGGACGGAACTCTGGAAACACCATATATTTT. This sequence encodes CASEGRNSGNTIYF.

The V call is TRBV12-3 or TRBV12-4, the J call TRBJ2-3; 9 bases align to TRBD2. This CDR3 region has 15 residues. V shed 6 bases and J 3 bases; nucleotides not matched to a gene: 7. The CDR3 sequence is CASSRSGSGTDTQYF. CDR3 sequence (DNA): TGTGCCAGCAGCCGTAGCGGGAGCGGGACAGATACGCAGTATTTT.

This sequence joins TRBV19 and TRBJ2-7, with D maybe TRBD2 (5 bases). CDR3 size: 12 residues. Germline loops: CDR1 LNHDA, CDR2 SQIVND (reference sequence). Deletions cut 2 bases from V and 5 bases from J, with 7 bases between. The CDR3 loop is CASSIPGNEQYF. CDR3 in DNA: TGTGCCAGTAGTATACCCGGGAACGAGCAGTACTTC. Together with reference TRBV19 and TRBJ2-7, the CDR3 gives the full variable domain: DGGITQSPKYLFRKEGQNVTLSCEQNLNHDAMYWYRQDPGQGLRLIYYSQIVNDFQKGDIAEGYSVSREKKESFPLTVTSAQKNPTAFYLCASSIPGNEQYFGPGTRLTVT.

This clonotype was seen a handful of times. V usage is TRBV12-3 or TRBV12-4 and J usage is TRBJ1-2; 9 nucleotides line up with TRBD1. The trim removed 5 bases at V and 6 bases at J, leaving 4 bases unmatched. The CDR3 contains 13 residues. The CDR3 DNA is TGTGCCAGCAGTCGGTGGGACAGGGATGGCTACACCTTC. This translates into CASSRWDRDGYTF.

A few counts support this clonotype. The rearrangement joins TRBV28 to TRBJ2-2, with 7 bases lining up with TRBD2. Germline CDR1 reads MDHEN; CDR2 reads SYDVKM. Losses at the gene ends were 7 bases for V and 4 bases for J; bases not matched to a gene: 9. The CDR3 is 15 amino acids. The CDR3: CASTTGGSFTGELFF. DNA of the CDR3: TGTGCCAGCACCACGGGCGGGAGTTTCACCGGGGAGCTGTTTTTT.

The chain combines TRBV6-2 or TRBV6-3 with TRBJ2-2; the D is unclear. Germline CDR1 is MNHEY and CDR2 is SVGEGT. The CDR3 is made up of 13 amino acids. Trimming removed 2 bases from V and 9 bases from J, with 10 bases in between. In DNA form, the CDR3 reads TGTGCCAGCAGTTACGCGGATTCTAGGGAGCTGTTTTTT. Protein sequence: CASSYADSRELFF.

As DNA, the CDR3 is TGCAGTGCCGGGACAGACCCCCGCAGGAGTGAAGCTTTCTTT. Protein sequence: CSAGTDPRRSEAFF. This chain uses TRBV20-1 with TRBJ1-1; 7 bases are shared with TRBD1. V gave up 6 bases and J gave up 7 bases; unmatched junction bases: 14. CDR3 length: 14 amino acids. CDR1 and CDR2 (germline): DFQATT, SNEGSKA (reference sequence).

The chain links TRBV6-1 to TRBJ2-1, with 9 positions matching TRBD2. The CDR3 is made up of 15 amino acids. The junction had 11 bases not matched to a gene; V was cut back by 6 bases and J by 8 bases. CDR1 and CDR2 from the germline V gene are MNHNS and SASEGT. CDR3 sequence: CASSRGLARGDEQFF. CDR3 bases: TGTGCCAGCAGCCGGGGACTAGCACGTGGCGATGAGCAGTTCTTC.

The chain links TRBV4-3 to TRBJ2-7; 8 bases agree with TRBD1. The CDR3 contains 15 residues. V was clipped by 5 bases and J by 5 bases; unmatched bases: 11. Germline values: CDR1 LGHNA, CDR2 YSLEER. The CDR3 sequence is CASSKNRGSFDEQYF. CDR3 nucleotide sequence: TGCGCCAGCAGCAAAAACAGGGGGAGCTTCGACGAGCAGTACTTC.